A selection of T cell receptor beta chains follows, all from one sample in a study of response to subunit inactivated influenza vaccine. MiXCR was run by TCRdb on the RT-PCR reads, yielding one entry per CDR3 protein. Of around 710,000 distinct CDR3 sequences listed, roughly 13% were seen once; the top ten hold around 6.5%. The specimen was PBMCs from blood, collected approximately 15 days before vaccination. Every receptor here comes from a man in his fifties who received an inactivated influenza vaccine. Both conserved end residues are part of each CDR3. The D gene is left open where the match is weak. Some rows have no size entry. The others give once, few or many, or a class for an expanded clone.

TRBJ2-3	TRBD1	.	TRBV6-2/TRBV6-3	TGTGCCAGCAGCTCCCGGGACAGGGGGGATACGCAGTATTTT	CASSSRDRGDTQYF
TRBJ2-5	TRBD1	few	TRBV28	TGTGCCAGCAGTTCCCACAGGGGCCAAGAGACCCAGTACTTC	CASSSHRGQETQYF
TRBJ1-2	.	.	TRBV5-6	TGTGCCAGCAGCTTGGCCCGGCAGGCGCACTATGGCTACACCTTC	CASSLARQAHYGYTF
TRBJ2-3	.	.	TRBV6-5	TGTGCCAGCAGTTACGGAGGGGGCTTCACAGATACGCAGTATTTT	CASSYGGGFTDTQYF
TRBJ1-1	.	.	TRBV7-8	TGTGCCAGCAGCTTAGGCGGTGTAATGAACACTGAAGCTTTCTTT	CASSLGGVMNTEAFF
TRBJ2-7	.	.	TRBV12-3/TRBV12-4	TGTGCCAGCAGCTTAGAGGGTGGATTCGCCTCCTACGAGCAGTACTTC	CASSLEGGFASYEQYF
TRBJ2-2	.	.	TRBV6-1	TGTGCCAGCAGTGAGAGGTCAGAAAGGACCGGGGAGCTGTTTTTT	CASSERSERTGELFF
TRBJ1-1	.	.	TRBV15	TGTGCCACCAGCAGAGAGCCCTCGGAAGCTGAAGCTTTCTTT	CATSREPSEAEAFF
TRBJ2-7	TRBD1	many	TRBV4-1	TGCGCCAGCAGCCAAGGGACAGGGGACTACGAGCAGTACTTC	CASSQGTGDYEQYF
TRBJ2-1	TRBD2	.	TRBV29-1	TGCAGCGCCATAGCGGGATATAAGTTGGGGGACAATGAGCAGTTCTTC	CSAIAGYKLGDNEQFF
TRBJ2-6	.	few	TRBV4-1	TGCGCCAGCAGCCAGCCACACTACCCTACCTCTGGGGCCAACGTCCTGACTTTC	CASSQPHYPTSGANVLTF
TRBJ1-5	.	few	TRBV10-3	TGTGCCATCAGTGGGACAGTCCAAAGCAATCAGCCCCAGCATTTT	CAISGTVQSNQPQHF
TRBJ2-1	TRBD2	.	TRBV20-1	TGCAGTGCCCAGAGGGTCGGGAGGAGCTCCTACAATGAGCAGTTCTTC	CSAQRVGRSSYNEQFF
TRBJ2-3	.	.	TRBV3-1	TGTGCCAGCAGCCATAGGGTATCGCCAGATACGCAGTATTTT	CASSHRVSPDTQYF
TRBJ1-1	.	many	TRBV11-2	TGTGCCAGCAGCGAATTGGAAGGGTGGAACACTGAAGCTTTCTTT	CASSELEGWNTEAFF
TRBJ2-4	TRBD1	few	TRBV20-1	TGCAGTGCTAGAGATCTTTTGGCAGGGGGAAACATTCAGTACTTC	CSARDLLAGGNIQYF
TRBJ2-7	.	.	TRBV4-3	TGCGCCAGCAGCCAATTTTTCGGCGCGGGGTTTGGAGATACCTACGAGCAGTACTTC	CASSQFFGAGFGDTYEQYF
TRBJ2-2	TRBD1	once	TRBV6-5	TGTGCCAGCAGTTACCTATCGACAGGGGAAAAAGGCGGGGAGCTGTTTTTT	CASSYLSTGEKGGELFF
TRBJ2-3	.	many	TRBV7-2	TGTGCCAGCAGCTTTTGGGGAATCACAGATACGCAGTATTTT	CASSFWGITDTQYF
TRBJ2-7	.	.	TRBV28	TGTGCCAGCAGTTGGGTCTCGAGCTCCTACGAGCAGTACTTC	CASSWVSSSYEQYF
TRBJ2-3	TRBD1	few	TRBV6-5	TGTGCCAGCAGTTACACTCCCGGGACAGGGGGGGATACGCAGTATTTT	CASSYTPGTGGDTQYF
TRBJ2-1	.	few	TRBV5-1	TGCGCCAGCAGCTTGGGGGGGACGGATTACAATGAGCAGTTCTTC	CASSLGGTDYNEQFF
TRBJ2-2	TRBD1	.	TRBV7-9	TGTGCCAGCAGCCGAAGCACGGGACAGGGGACCACCGGGGAGCTGTTTTTT	CASSRSTGQGTTGELFF
TRBJ2-5	.	.	TRBV5-1	TGCGCCAGCAGCTTGTATCGCACGGGGGCTGGGGAGACCCAGTACTTC	CASSLYRTGAGETQYF
TRBJ2-3	TRBD1	.	TRBV3-1	TGTGCCAGCAGCCACGGGACAGGGACAGATACGCAGTATTTT	CASSHGTGTDTQYF
TRBJ2-2	.	few	TRBV5-1	TGCGCCAGCAGCCAATCTACGACAGAGAACACCGGGGAGCTGTTTTTT	CASSQSTTENTGELFF
TRBJ2-2	.	.	TRBV4-2	TGTGCCCGCAGCCAAGAGCTTCCAGGACTGGTCGGGGAGCTGTTTTTT	CARSQELPGLVGELFF
TRBJ2-7	TRBD2	few	TRBV20-1	TGCAGTGTAAGTCAGCGGGGAAACGCCGAGCAGTACTTC	CSVSQRGNAEQYF
TRBJ2-5	.	.	TRBV6-5	TGTGCCAGCAGTTACGAAGTGGGAAGGTTAGAGACCCAGTACTTC	CASSYEVGRLETQYF
TRBJ2-7	TRBD1	.	TRBV7-9	TGTGCCAGCAGGGGGACAGGGGCCATATCCGAGCAGTACTTC	CASRGTGAISEQYF
TRBJ2-5	TRBD1	few	TRBV20-1	TGCAGTGCTACCGTTACAGGGGAAGAGACCCAGTACTTC	CSATVTGEETQYF
TRBJ1-1	TRBD1	.	TRBV20-1	TGCAGTGCTAGAGATCCGGGACAGCGGGACACTGAAGCTTTCTTT	CSARDPGQRDTEAFF
TRBJ1-1	.	.	TRBV29-1	TGCAGCGTTGCCAGGTCGACCTACACTGAAGCTTTCTTT	CSVARSTYTEAFF
TRBJ1-5	TRBD1	few	TRBV7-2	TGTGCCAGCAGCGGGACAGGGGGAAGGGGCAATCAGCCCCAGCATTTT	CASSGTGGRGNQPQHF
TRBJ2-2	.	.	TRBV2	TGTGCCAGCCGATTTAAGAAGGGCACCGGGGAGCTGTTTTTT	CASRFKKGTGELFF
TRBJ2-5	TRBD2	.	TRBV10-3	TGTGCCATCAGAGCGACTAGCGGCTACCAAGAGACCCAGTACTTC	CAIRATSGYQETQYF
TRBJ2-3	.	few	TRBV10-1	TGCGCCAGCAGGGCGGGGGCCCCCACAGATACGCAGTATTTT	CASRAGAPTDTQYF
TRBJ1-2	TRBD1	.	TRBV6-5	TGTGCCAGCAGTTACAGGGGGCGGAGTGGCTACACCTTC	CASSYRGRSGYTF
TRBJ1-4	.	many	TRBV27	TGTGCCAGCAGTCCCCGGGGGGTCCGGGGGGAAAAACTGTTTTTT	CASSPRGVRGEKLFF
TRBJ1-2	TRBD1	.	TRBV4-3	TGCGCCAGCAGCCAACAGACAGGGGGTTGGGGCTATGGCTACACCTTC	CASSQQTGGWGYGYTF
TRBJ2-5	.	.	TRBV12-3/TRBV12-4	TGTGCCAGCAGTCGTACAGTGCGGCAAGAGACCCAGTACTTC	CASSRTVRQETQYF
TRBJ2-1	TRBD2	many	TRBV4-3	TGCGCCAGCAGCCAAGATCGAAGCGGGGGGGCGCGTGAGCAGTTCTTC	CASSQDRSGGAREQFF
TRBJ2-5	TRBD1	.	TRBV12-3/TRBV12-4	TGTGCCAGCCGTAGGGGGCCTCGGTCGGAGACCCAGTACTTC	CASRRGPRSETQYF
TRBJ2-7	.	many	TRBV5-1	TGCGCCAGCAGCTTGGCCGTCATTAGCGGAACCTACGAGCAGTACTTC	CASSLAVISGTYEQYF
TRBJ2-5	TRBD2	.	TRBV28	TGTGCCAGCAGTTTCCTGGGACTAGAGGGGGTAGGGGTAAAAGAGACCCAGTACTTC	CASSFLGLEGVGVKETQYF
TRBJ2-7	.	many	TRBV11-2	TGTGCCAGCAGCTCCCAGGGATCTCTCTACGAGCAGTACTTC	CASSSQGSLYEQYF